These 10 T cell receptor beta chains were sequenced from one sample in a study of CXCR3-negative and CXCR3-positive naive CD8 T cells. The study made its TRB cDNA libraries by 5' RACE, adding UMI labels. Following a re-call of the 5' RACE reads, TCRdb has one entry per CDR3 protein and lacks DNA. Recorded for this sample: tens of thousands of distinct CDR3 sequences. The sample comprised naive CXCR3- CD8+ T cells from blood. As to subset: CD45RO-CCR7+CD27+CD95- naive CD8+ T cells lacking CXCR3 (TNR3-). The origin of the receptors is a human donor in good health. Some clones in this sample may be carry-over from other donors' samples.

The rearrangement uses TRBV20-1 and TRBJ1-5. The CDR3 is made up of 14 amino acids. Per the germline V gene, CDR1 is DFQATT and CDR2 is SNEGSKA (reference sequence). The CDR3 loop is CSARGLYSNQPQHF.

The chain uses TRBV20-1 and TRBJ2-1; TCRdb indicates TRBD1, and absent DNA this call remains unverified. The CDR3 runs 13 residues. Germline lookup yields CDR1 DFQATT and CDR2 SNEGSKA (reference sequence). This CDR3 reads CSARGVADNEQFF.

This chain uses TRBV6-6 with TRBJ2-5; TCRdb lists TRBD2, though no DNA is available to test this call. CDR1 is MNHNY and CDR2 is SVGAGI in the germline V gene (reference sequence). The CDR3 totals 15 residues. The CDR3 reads CASSYEAAGGETQYF.

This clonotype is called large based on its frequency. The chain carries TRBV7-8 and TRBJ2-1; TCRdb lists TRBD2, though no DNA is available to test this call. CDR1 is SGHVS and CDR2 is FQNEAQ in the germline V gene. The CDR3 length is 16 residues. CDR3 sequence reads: CASSVPGTSVVNEQFF.

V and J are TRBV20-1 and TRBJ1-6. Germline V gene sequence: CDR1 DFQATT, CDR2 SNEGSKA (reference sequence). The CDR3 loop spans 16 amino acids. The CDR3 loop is CSARGIKDGDNSPLHF.

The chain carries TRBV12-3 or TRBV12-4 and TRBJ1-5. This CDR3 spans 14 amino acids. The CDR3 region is CASSPTVFNQPQHF.

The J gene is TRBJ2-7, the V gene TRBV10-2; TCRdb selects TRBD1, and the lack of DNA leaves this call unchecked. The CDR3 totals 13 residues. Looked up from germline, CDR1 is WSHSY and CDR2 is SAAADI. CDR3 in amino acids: CASSLAGSPEQYF.

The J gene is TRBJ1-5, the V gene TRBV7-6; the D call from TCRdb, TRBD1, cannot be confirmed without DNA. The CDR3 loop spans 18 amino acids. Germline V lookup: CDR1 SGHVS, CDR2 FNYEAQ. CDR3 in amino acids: CASSPWQGGFESNQPQHF.

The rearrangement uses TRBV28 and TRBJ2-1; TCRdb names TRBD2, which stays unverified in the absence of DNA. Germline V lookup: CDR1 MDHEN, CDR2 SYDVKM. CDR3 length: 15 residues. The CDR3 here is CASSLLQEGINEQFF.

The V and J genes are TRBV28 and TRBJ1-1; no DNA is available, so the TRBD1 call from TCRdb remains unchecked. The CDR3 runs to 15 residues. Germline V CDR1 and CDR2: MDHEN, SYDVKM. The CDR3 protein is CASSSFPGQGAEAFF.